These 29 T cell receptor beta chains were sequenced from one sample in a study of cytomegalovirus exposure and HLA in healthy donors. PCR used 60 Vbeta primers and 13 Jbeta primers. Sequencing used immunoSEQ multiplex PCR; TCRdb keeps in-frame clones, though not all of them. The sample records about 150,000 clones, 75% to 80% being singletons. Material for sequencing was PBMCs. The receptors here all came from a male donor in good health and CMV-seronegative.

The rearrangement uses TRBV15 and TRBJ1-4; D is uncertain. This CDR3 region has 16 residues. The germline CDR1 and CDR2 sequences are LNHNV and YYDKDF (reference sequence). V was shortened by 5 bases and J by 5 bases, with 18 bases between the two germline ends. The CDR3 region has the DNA TGTGCCACCAGCGAGAGGTGGCCAGTGGAGAATGAAAAACTGTTTTTT. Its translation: CATSERWPVENEKLFF.

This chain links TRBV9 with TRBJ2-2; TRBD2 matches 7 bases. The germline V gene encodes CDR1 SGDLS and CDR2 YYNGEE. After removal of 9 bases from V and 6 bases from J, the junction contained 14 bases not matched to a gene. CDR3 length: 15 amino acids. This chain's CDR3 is CATPGRTNFPGELFF. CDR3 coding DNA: TGTGCCACCCCCGGGAGGACGAACTTCCCCGGGGAGCTGTTTTTT.

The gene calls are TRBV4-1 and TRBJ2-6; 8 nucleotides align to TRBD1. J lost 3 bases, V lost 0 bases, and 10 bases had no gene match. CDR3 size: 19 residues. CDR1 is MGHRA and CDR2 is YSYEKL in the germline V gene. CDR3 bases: TGCGCCAGCAGCCAAGAGAGGAGACAGGGGTGGGGTGGGGCCAACGTCCTGACTTTC. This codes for CASSQERRQGWGGANVLTF.

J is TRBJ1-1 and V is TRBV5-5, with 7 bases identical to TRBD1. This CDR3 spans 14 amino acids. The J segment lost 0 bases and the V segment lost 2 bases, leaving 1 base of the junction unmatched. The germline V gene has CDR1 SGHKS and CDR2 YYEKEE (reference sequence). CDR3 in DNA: TGTGCCAGCAGCTTCACAGGGGTGAACACTGAAGCTTTCTTT. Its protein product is CASSFTGVNTEAFF.

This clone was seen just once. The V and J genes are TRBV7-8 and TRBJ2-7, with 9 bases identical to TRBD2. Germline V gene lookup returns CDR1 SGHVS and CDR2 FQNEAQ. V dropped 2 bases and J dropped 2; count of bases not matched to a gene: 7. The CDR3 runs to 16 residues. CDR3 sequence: CASSLPPAGGPYEQYF. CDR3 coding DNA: TGTGCCAGCAGCTTACCCCCTGCGGGGGGGCCCTACGAGCAGTACTTC.

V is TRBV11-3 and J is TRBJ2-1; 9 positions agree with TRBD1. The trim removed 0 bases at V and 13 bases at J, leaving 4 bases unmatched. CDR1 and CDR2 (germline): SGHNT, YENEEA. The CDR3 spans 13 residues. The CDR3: CASSLDLGQGQFF. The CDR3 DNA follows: TGTGCCAGCAGCTTAGATTTGGGACAGGGTCAGTTCTTC.

The CDR3 sequence is CASSLGRGTGDQPQHF. CDR3 DNA: TGTGCCAGCAGCTTAGGGCGCGGCACAGGGGATCAGCCCCAGCATTTT. This chain joins TRBV11-2 and TRBJ1-5, with TRBD1 matching over 7 bases. The trim removed 1 base at V and 5 bases at J, leaving 8 bases unmatched. CDR1 is SGHAT, CDR2 FQNNGV, per germline. The CDR3 contains 16 residues.

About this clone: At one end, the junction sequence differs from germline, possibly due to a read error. CDR3 residues: CASSLKSSDRGNSQYF. In DNA form, the CDR3 reads TGTGCCAGCAGCTTGAAGTCCTCCGACAGGGGAAACAGTCAGTACTTC. This chain connects TRBV5-4 to TRBJ2-4; TRBD1 matches at 8 bases. The CDR3 totals 16 residues. CDR1 is SGHNT and CDR2 is YYREEE in the germline V gene (reference sequence).

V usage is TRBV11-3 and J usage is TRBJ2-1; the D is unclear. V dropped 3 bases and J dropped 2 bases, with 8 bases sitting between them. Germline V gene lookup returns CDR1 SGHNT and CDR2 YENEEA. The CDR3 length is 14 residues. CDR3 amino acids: CASSLTLTYNEQFF. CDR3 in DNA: TGTGCCAGCAGCTTGACTCTTACCTACAATGAGCAGTTCTTC.

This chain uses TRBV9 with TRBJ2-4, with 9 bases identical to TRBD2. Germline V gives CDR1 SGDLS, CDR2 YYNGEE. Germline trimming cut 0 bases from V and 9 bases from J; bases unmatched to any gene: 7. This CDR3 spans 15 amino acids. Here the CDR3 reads CASSVGASGAGIQYF. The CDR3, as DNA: TGTGCCAGCAGCGTAGGGGCTAGCGGGGCCGGCATTCAGTACTTC. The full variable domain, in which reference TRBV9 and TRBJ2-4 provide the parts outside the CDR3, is DSGVTQTPKHLITATGQRVTLRCSPRSGDLSVYWYQQSLDQGLQFLIQYYNGEERAKGNILERFSAQQFPDLHSELNLSSLELGDSALYFCASSVGASGAGIQYFGAGTRLSVL.

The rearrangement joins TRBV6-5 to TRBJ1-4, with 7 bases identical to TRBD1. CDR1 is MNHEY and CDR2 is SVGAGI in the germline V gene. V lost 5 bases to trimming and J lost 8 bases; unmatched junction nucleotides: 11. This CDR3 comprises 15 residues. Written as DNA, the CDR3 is TGTGCCAGCAGTAGACAAGGACAGGTCTACGAAAAACTGTTTTTT. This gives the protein CASSRQGQVYEKLFF.

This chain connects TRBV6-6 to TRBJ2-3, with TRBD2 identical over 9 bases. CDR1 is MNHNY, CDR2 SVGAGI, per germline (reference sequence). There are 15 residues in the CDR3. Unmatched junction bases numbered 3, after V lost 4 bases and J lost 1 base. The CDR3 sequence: CASSLGLAGTDTQYF. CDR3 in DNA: TGTGCCAGCAGTTTGGGACTAGCCGGCACAGATACGCAGTATTTT.

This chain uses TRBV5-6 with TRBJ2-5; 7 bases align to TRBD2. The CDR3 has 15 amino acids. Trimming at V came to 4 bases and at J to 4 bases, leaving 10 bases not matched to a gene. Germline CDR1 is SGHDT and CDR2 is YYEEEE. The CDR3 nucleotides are TGTGCCAGCAGCCCGAGCGGGATTGGTAGAGAGACCCAGTACTTC. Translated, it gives CASSPSGIGRETQYF.

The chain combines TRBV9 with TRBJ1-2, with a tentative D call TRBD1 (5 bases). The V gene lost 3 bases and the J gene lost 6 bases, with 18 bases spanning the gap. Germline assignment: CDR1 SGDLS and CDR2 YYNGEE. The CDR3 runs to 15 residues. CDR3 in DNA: TGTGCCAGCAGCGGAGAGGCAGGGAAGAGGAATGGCTACACCTTC. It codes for CASSGEAGKRNGYTF.

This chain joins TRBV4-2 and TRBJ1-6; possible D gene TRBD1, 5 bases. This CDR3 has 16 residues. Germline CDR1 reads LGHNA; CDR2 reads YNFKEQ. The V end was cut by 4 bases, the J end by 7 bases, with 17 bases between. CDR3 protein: CASSLLQTVRNSPLHF. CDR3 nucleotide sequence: TGTGCCAGCAGCCTCCTCCAGACAGTGAGAAATTCACCCCTCCACTTT.

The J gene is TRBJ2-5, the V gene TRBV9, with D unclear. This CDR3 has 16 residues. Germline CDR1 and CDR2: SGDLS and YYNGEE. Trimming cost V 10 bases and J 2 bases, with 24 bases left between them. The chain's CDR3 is CAPRASPGQWQETQYF. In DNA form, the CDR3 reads TGTGCCCCCCGAGCCAGCCCGGGTCAGTGGCAAGAGACCCAGTACTTC.

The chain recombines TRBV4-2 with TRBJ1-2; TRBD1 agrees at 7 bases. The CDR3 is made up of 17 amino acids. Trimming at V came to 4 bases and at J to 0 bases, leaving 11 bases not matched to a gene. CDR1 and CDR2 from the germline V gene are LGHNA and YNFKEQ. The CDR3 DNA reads TGTGCCAGCAGCCCAGGGGGACAGCAACCAGCTAACTATGGCTACACCTTC. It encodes CASSPGGQQPANYGYTF.

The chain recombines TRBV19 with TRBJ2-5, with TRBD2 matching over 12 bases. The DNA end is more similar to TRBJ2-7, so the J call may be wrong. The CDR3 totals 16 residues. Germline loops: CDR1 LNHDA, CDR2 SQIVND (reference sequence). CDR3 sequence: CASSAWGLAGFGEQYF. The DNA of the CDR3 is TGTGCCAGTAGCGCCTGGGGACTAGCGGGTTTTGGCGAGCAGTACTTC.

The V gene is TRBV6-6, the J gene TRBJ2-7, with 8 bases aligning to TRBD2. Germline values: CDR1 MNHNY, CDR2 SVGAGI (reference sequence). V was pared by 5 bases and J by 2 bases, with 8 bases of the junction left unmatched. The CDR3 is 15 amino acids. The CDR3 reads CASSTSYGRAYEQYF. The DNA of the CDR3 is TGTGCCAGCAGTACCTCCTACGGGAGGGCCTACGAGCAGTACTTC.

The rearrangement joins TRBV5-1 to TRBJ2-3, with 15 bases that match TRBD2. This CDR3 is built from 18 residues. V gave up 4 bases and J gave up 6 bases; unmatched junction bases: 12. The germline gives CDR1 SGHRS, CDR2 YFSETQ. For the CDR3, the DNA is TGCGCCAGCAGCCCTGGACTAGCGGGAGGGTCCGGTCGGGATACGCAGTATTTT. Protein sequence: CASSPGLAGGSGRDTQYF.

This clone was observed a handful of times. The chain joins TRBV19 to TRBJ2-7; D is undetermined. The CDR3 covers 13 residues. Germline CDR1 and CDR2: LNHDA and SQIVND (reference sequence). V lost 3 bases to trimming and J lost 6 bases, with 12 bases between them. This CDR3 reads CASSIRLGPEQYF. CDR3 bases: TGTGCCAGTAGTATCCGTCTGGGCCCCGAGCAGTACTTC.

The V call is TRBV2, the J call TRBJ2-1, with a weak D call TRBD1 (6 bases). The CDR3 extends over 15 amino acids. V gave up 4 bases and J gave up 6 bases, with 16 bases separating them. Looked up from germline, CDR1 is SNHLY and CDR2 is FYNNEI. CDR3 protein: CASSGWGQGTNEQFF. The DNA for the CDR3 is TGTGCCAGCAGTGGGTGGGGTCAGGGGACCAATGAGCAGTTCTTC.

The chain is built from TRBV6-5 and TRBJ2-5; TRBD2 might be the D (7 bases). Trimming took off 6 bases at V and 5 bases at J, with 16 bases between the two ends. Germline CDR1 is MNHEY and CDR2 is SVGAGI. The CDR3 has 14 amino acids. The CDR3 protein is CASRGGGPGETQYF. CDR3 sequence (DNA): TGTGCCAGCAGGGGAGGGGGACCCGGCGAGACCCAGTACTTC.

The CDR3 region has the DNA TGTGCTAGTGCCCCGTCGGGTAAACAAGAGACCCAGTACTTC. Translating gives CASAPSGKQETQYF. This chain connects TRBV12-5 to TRBJ2-5, with no clear D. The germline gives CDR1 LGHNT, CDR2 FRNRAP. V dropped 7 bases and J dropped 2 bases, with 14 bases sitting between them. The CDR3 extends over 14 amino acids.

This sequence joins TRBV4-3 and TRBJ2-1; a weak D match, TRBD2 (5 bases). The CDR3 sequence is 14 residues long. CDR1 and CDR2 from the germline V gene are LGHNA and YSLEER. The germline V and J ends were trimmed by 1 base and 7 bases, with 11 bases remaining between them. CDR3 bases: TGCGCCAGCAGCCAAGGTCGATCGGGGAATGAGCAGTTCTTC. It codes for CASSQGRSGNEQFF.

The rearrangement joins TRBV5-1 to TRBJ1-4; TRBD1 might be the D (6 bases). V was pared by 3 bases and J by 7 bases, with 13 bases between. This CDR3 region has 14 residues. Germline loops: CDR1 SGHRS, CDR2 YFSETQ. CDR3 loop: CASSSQGKGEKLFF. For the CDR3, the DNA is TGCGCCAGCAGCTCACAGGGAAAGGGTGAAAAACTGTTTTTT.

DNA for the CDR3: TGTGCCAGCAGCTTGGTCTTTTCTAAACAAGAGACCCAGTACTTC. Protein: CASSLVFSKQETQYF. The chain joins TRBV5-5 to TRBJ2-5, with D unclear. Deletions cut 0 bases from V and 2 bases from J, with 11 bases between. Germline V gives CDR1 SGHKS, CDR2 YYEKEE (reference sequence). There are 15 residues in the CDR3.

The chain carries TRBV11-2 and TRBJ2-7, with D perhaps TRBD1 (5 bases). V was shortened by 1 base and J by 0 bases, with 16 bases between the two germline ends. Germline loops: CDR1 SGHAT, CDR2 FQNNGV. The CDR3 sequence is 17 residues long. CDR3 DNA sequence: TGTGCCAGCAGCTTAGCGATGCAGGACACCTACTCCTACGAGCAGTACTTC. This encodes CASSLAMQDTYSYEQYF. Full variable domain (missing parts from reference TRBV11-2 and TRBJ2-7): EAGVAQSPRYKIIEKRQSVAFWCNPISGHATLYWYQQILGQGPKLLIQFQNNGVVDDSQLPKDRFSAERLKGVDSTLKIQPAKLEDSAVYLCASSLAMQDTYSYEQYFGPGTRLTVT.

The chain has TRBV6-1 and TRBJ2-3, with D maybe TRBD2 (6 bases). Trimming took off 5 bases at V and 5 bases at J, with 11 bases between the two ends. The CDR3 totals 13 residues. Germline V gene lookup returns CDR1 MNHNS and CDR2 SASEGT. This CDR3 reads CASSLQRVDTQYF. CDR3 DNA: TGTGCCAGCAGTCTTCAGCGGGTAGATACGCAGTATTTT.